A selection of T cell receptor beta chains follows, all from one sample in a study of blood T cells in healthy people across ages. TCRdb fed the 5' RACE reads into MiXCR, producing one record per CDR3 protein. The table lists 1,500,000 or so distinct CDR3 sequences, roughly 59% of them singletons, with more than 6% in the top ten. The sequenced sample consisted of blood. The receptors shown here come from a man between 18 and 29 years old in good health. Both conserved end residues are part of each CDR3. Each record gives: D gene, J gene, clone size, V gene, CDR3 protein, CDR3 DNA. The D gene is left open where the match is weak. Only part of the rows carry a size: once, few, many, or a class if the clone is expanded.

>NA|TRBJ2-3|NA|TRBV6-2/TRBV6-3
CASSSDFNTDTQYF
TGTGCCAGCAGTTCGGACTTCAACACAGATACGCAGTATTTT
>TRBD1|TRBJ1-1|NA|TRBV4-1
CASSQTQGVNTEAFF
TGCGCCAGCAGCCAGACACAGGGGGTGAACACTGAAGCTTTCTTT
>NA|TRBJ2-7|NA|TRBV6-5
CATGHPTDEQYF
TGTGCCACCGGACATCCTACGGACGAGCAGTACTTC
>NA|TRBJ2-1|many|TRBV29-1
CSVESRVGGNEQFF
TGCAGCGTTGAATCCCGGGTCGGGGGCAATGAGCAGTTCTTC
>TRBD2|TRBJ2-7|NA|TRBV7-9
CASSLPSSGSFSEQYF
TGTGCCAGCAGCTTACCTTCTAGCGGGAGTTTTTCCGAGCAGTACTTC
>NA|TRBJ2-2|NA|TRBV5-1
CASSLDLKGELFF
TGCGCCAGCAGCTTGGATTTAAAGGGGGAGCTGTTTTTT
>TRBD2|TRBJ2-7|NA|TRBV4-1
CASSQDEGSGSYEQYF
TGCGCCAGCAGCCAAGATGAAGGTAGCGGGAGCTACGAGCAGTACTTC
>NA|TRBJ1-1|NA|TRBV6-5
CASSYPGIEAFF
TGTGCCAGCAGTTACCCCGGGATTGAAGCTTTCTTT
>NA|TRBJ2-1|NA|TRBV27
CASSLNQETCNEQFF
TGTGCCAGCAGTTTAAATCAGGAGACCTGCAATGAGCAGTTCTTC
>NA|TRBJ2-7|NA|TRBV27
CASGHYEQYF
TGTGCCAGCGGCCACTACGAGCAGTACTTC
>TRBD1|TRBJ2-7|once|TRBV29-1
CSVERGQAPYEQYF
TGCAGCGTTGAGAGAGGACAGGCGCCCTACGAGCAGTACTTC
>TRBD1|TRBJ1-5|NA|TRBV12-3/TRBV12-4
CASSPDRGRNQPQHF
TGTGCCAGCAGTCCAGACAGGGGTCGGAATCAGCCCCAGCATTTT
>NA|TRBJ2-3|NA|TRBV6-2/TRBV6-3
CASSYPSTASDTQYF
TGTGCCAGCAGTTACCCCTCGACAGCCTCGGATACGCAGTATTTT
>TRBD2|TRBJ2-7|NA|TRBV2
CASSEGLAAAEQYF
TGTGCCAGCAGCGAGGGACTAGCGGCAGCCGAGCAGTACTTC
>NA|TRBJ1-1|NA|TRBV29-1
CSVEGLGGSDTEAFF
TGCAGCGTTGAAGGTCTGGGGGGATCGGACACTGAAGCTTTCTTT
>NA|TRBJ2-1|NA|TRBV10-3
CAISEDGDNEQFF
TGTGCCATCAGTGAGGACGGGGACAATGAGCAGTTCTTC
>NA|TRBJ2-5|NA|TRBV7-9
CASSLAQPETQYF
TGTGCCAGCAGCTTAGCCCAGCCAGAGACCCAGTACTTC
>NA|TRBJ2-5|NA|TRBV19
CASSIGEAPQYF
TGTGCCAGTAGTATAGGGGAAGCGCCCCAGTACTTC
>NA|TRBJ2-1|few|TRBV12-3/TRBV12-4
CASTGTHNEQFF
TGTGCCAGCACCGGGACTCACAATGAGCAGTTCTTC
>NA|TRBJ2-1|NA|TRBV6-4
CASSQDAGVEQFF
TGTGCCAGCAGCCAGGACGCGGGTGTTGAGCAGTTCTTC
>NA|TRBJ2-1|many|TRBV27
CASSLIGDEQFF
TGTGCCAGCAGTTTAATAGGCGATGAGCAGTTCTTC
>NA|TRBJ1-5|once|TRBV20-1
CSALFRGFQPQHF
TGCAGTGCTCTATTCCGGGGGTTCCAGCCCCAGCATTTT